This T cell receptor beta chain is drawn from a study of T cells in Graves' hyperthyroidism and ophthalmopathy. The J segment lost 4 bases and the V segment lost 5 bases, leaving 7 bases of the junction unmatched. Germline CDR1 reads ENHRY; CDR2 reads SYGVKD. This CDR3 has 14 residues. The source material, RNA transcripts, was used to amplify TCR beta CDR3 regions. Using the HTBI primer set, a first-round RT-PCR was run on the TCR CDR3. MiXCR was run by TCRdb on the multiplex PCR reads, yielding one entry per CDR3 protein. The sample carries hundreds of thousands of distinct CDR3 sequences, about half recorded once. There are a few counts of this clonotype.

This clonotype was obtained from a woman in her late teens or twenties with Graves' hyperthyroidism. This chain joins TRBV10-3 and TRBJ2-7, with 8 positions matching TRBD1. Sequencing input: peripheral blood or thyroid tissue (not recorded which). The CDR3 DNA reads TGTGCCATCAGTACCGACAGGGGCCTTTACGAGCAGTACTTC. This gives the protein CAISTDRGLYEQYF.